This T cell receptor beta chain was retrieved from a study of HIV-infected patients and healthy controls. Study at large: After three months of therapy, CD4 counts rose modestly but significantly in 14 of 16 patients. All patients had undetectable virus after a further year of therapy, about 65% of the 16 by the second bleed.

Roughly three months, about 14 weeks, into antiretroviral therapy, follow-up blood was collected. The repertoire came from unfractionated whole blood and reflected all unsorted peripheral T cells. This clonotype was recorded many times. Reverse transcription used 450 to 650 ng RNA and constant-region primers for alpha and beta. Each of the alpha and beta chains got its own library through chain-specific third strand synthesis with indices. A 5' RACE adapter with a random hexamer and the SP2 primer site was joined to cDNA. TCRdb analysed the 5' RACE reads with MiXCR anew, one entry per CDR3 protein. The sample gives 5,000 to 7,500 distinct CDR3 sequences, 7.5% to 10% of which show up once; over 20% is in the top ten. This CDR3 is 15 amino acids long. J gave up 2 bases and V 4 bases, and 6 bases lay outside the gene matches. From germline, CDR1 is SGHRS and CDR2 YFSETQ.

The specimen comprised blood, sampled during antiretroviral therapy. This clonotype originated in an adult with HIV infection. This chain links TRBV5-1 with TRBJ2-1; 7 bases fit TRBD1. CDR3: CASSPEGGTYNEQFF. CDR3 nucleotide sequence: TGCGCCAGCAGCCCCGAAGGGGGCACCTACAATGAGCAGTTCTTC.